This T cell receptor (beta chain) was obtained from a study of blood T cell repertoires in COVID-19. Study at large: Acute and convalescent COVID-19 samples came from the United States, Italy and Spain.

Per the original methods: Counts of nucleated cells, estimated from reference gene primer amplification, were obtained. TCRdb's copy holds only in-frame clones and misses some; the assay was immunoSEQ multiplex PCR. The DNA was the basis for D and trimming; V, J and clone size are from that table. The table has 220,000 or so clones, 75% to 90% seen once. Participants were aged about 18 to 100 years from some 24 US areas. CDR1 LNHDA and CDR2 SQIVND come from the germline V gene (reference sequence). This CDR3 has 14 residues. The V and J ends lost 4 bases and 7 bases, in that order; junction bases with no gene match: 4.

The receptor's source is a man aged 50 to 59 who had been exposed to COVID-19. The specimen sequenced was PBMCs or T cells enriched from blood (not recorded which). The gene calls are TRBV19 and TRBJ1-4, with 9 bases fitting TRBD1. As DNA, the CDR3 is TGTGCCAGTAGTAACACAGGGGGCGGTGAAAAACTGTTTTTT. Its protein is CASSNTGGGEKLFF.